This TCR beta chain was recorded in a study of T cells in Graves' hyperthyroidism and ophthalmopathy. Study results and caveats: Blood also contained most expanded thyroid clonotypes above 0.001. Prediction of ophthalmopathy progression came a median roughly 7.1 months pre-onset.

A note on this clonotype: Its antigen is not known.

The length of the CDR3 is 13 residues. V was pared by 2 bases and J by 8 bases, with 12 bases between. Germline V gene sequence: CDR1 SGHVS, CDR2 FQNEAQ. Amplification yielded TCR beta CDR3 regions, with RNA transcripts as the source. The TCR CDR3 was amplified in a first-round RT-PCR using the HTBI primer set. In TCRdb, the multiplex PCR reads were re-called with MiXCR into one record per CDR3 protein. The sample carries nearly 750,000 distinct CDR3 sequences, 35% recorded once. Patients with uncontrolled infections, other autoimmune diseases, pregnancy or lactation were excluded. This clonotype was sampled from a woman in her 40s with Graves' hyperthyroidism. The chain recombines TRBV7-8 with TRBJ1-2, with D tentatively TRBD1 (5 bases). Sequenced input: blood. The CDR3 DNA reads TGTGCCAGCAGCTTAACCGGGACTAGCGGCTACACCTTC. As protein: CASSLTGTSGYTF.